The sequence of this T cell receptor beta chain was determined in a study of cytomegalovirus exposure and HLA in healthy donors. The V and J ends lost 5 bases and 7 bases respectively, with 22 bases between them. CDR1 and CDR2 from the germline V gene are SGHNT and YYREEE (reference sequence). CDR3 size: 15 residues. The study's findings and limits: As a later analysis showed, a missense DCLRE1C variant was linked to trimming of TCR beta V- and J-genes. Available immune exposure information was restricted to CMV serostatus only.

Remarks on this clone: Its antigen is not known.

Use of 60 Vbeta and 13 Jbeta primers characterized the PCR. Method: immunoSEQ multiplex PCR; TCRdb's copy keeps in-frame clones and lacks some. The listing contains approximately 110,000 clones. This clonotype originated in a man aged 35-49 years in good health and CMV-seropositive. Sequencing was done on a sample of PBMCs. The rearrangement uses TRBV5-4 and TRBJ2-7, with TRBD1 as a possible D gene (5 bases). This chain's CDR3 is CASRPTGPSSGEQYF. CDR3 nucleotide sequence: TGTGCCAGCAGACCCACCGGACCGTCCTCAGGGGAGCAGTACTTC.